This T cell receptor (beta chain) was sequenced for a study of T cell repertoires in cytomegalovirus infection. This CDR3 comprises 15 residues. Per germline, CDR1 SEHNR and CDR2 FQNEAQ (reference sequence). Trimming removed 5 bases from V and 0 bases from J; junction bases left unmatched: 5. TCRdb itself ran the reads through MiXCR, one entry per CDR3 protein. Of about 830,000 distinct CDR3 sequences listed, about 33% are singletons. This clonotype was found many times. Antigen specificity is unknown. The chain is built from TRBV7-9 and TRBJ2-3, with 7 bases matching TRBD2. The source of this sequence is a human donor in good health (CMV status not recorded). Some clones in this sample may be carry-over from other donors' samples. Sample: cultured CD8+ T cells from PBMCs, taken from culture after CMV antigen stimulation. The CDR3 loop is CASSRSGTSTDTQYF. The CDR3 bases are TGTGCCAGCAGCCGGAGCGGGACGAGCACAGATACGCAGTATTTT.